What follows is one TCR beta chain and its context. Its target is not known. This entry is derived from a study of T cell responses to AZD1222 COVID-19 vaccine. Study conclusions and caveats: CD4 TCRs associated with vaccination spanned spike, dominating at 160-218 and 743-854. Repertoire sampling occurred only after the peak T cell response. Only a handful of people who got AZD1222 tested seropositive at baseline.

V was pared by 4 bases and J by 10 bases, with 11 bases between. The CDR3 contains 13 residues. Measured with immunoSEQ multiplex PCR; TCRdb has only the in-frame clones, and not every one. The table records 80,000 or so clones, 75% to 95% of them present only once. The specimen was peripheral blood, collected on day 0 of MenACWY control vaccination. The chain carries TRBV12-3 or TRBV12-4 and TRBJ1-6; possibly TRBD1 for D (6 bases). This sequence originates from an adult in good health. CDR3: CASSSGEDSPLHF. The CDR3 DNA sequence: TGTGCCAGCAGTTCAGGGGAGGACTCACCCCTCCACTTT.